This T cell receptor (beta chain) is from a study of PD-1 blockade in mismatch repair-deficient tumors. For the study at large: Patients had about 13 mismatch repair-deficient cancer types and were previously treated and progressing.

Turning to this clone: What it recognizes is unknown.

Trimming stripped 8 bases from V and 1 base from J, with 11 bases between. Looked up from germline, CDR1 is PRHDT and CDR2 is FYEKMQ (reference sequence). CDR3 length: 13 amino acids. Study-level points and caveats: After pembrolizumab, tumor-resident clones rose rapidly, then generally contracted before radiologic responses.

Every patient had mismatch repair deficiency by PCR or immunohistochemistry. TCRs were sequenced from a few patients responding to pembrolizumab. Libraries were prepared by immunoSEQ multiplex PCR; TCRdb keeps only in-frame clonotypes and omits some of them. This table holds roughly 50,000 clones, over 70% found once. This receptor was identified in an adult with mismatch repair-deficient cancer. Here the sequenced sample was peripheral blood, taken around 19 weeks after starting pembrolizumab. V and J are TRBV13 and TRBJ1-1; no clear D. CDR3: CASVPDQNTEAFF. For the CDR3, the DNA is TGTGCCAGCGTCCCTGATCAGAACACTGAAGCTTTCTTT.